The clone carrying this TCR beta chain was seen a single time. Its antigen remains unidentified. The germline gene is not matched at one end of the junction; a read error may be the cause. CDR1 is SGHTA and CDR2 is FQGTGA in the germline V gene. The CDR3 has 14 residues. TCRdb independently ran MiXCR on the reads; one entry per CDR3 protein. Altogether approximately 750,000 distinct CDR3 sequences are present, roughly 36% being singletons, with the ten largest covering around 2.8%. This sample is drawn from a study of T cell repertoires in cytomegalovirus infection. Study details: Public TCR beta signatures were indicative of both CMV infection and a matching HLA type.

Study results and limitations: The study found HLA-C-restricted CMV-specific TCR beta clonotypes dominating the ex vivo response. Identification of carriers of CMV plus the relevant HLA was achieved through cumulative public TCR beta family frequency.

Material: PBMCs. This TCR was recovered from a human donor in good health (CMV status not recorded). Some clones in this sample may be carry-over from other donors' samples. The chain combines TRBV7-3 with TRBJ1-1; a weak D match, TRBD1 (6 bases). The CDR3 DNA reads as TGTTCCAGCAGCTTGAGGGGGTTTAACACTGAAGCTTTCTTT. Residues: CSSSLRGFNTEAFF.